The source of this T cell receptor (beta chain) is a study of T cell repertoires in cytomegalovirus infection. The overall study: CMV infection plus the matching HLA type was flagged by public TCR beta signatures.

TCRdb analysed the reads with MiXCR anew, one entry per CDR3 protein. The sample yields under 850,000 distinct CDR3 sequences, approximately 34% seen once. Trimming cost V 5 bases and J 3 bases, with 11 bases left between them. The CDR3 contains 13 residues. Germline values: CDR1 SGHAT, CDR2 FQNNGV. This clonotype was observed a handful of times. The target antigen is unknown. Study-level results: Cumulative frequency (of public TCR beta family members) identified carriers of CMV plus the relevant HLA. The response measured ex vivo was dominated by TCR beta clonotypes (HLA-C-restricted and CMV-specific).

This chain connects TRBV11-2 to TRBJ2-7; no definite D call. This clonotype was sampled from a human donor in good health (CMV status not recorded). Some clones in this sample may be carry-over from other donors' samples. The specimen sequenced was PBMCs. The CDR3 DNA reads as TGTGCCAGCAGCGCGCGGAGCGACTACGAGCAGTACTTC. Protein: CASSARSDYEQYF.